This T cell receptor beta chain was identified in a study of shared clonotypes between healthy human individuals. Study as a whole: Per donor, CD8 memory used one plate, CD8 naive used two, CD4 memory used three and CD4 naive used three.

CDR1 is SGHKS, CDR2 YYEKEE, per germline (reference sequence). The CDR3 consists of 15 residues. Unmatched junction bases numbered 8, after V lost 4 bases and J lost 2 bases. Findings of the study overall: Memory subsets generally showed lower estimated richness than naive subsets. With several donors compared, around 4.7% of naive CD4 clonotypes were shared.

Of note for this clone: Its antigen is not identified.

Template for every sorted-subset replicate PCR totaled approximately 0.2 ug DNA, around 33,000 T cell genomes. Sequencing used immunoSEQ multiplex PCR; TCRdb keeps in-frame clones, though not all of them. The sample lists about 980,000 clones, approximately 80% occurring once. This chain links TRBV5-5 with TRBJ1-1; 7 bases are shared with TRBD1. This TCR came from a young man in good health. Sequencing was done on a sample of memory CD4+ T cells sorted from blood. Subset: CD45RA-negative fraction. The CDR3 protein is CASSATGTVNTEAFF. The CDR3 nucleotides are TGTGCCAGCAGCGCGACCGGGACAGTAAACACTGAAGCTTTCTTT.